These T cell receptor beta chains were read from a single sample in a study of T cells in Graves' hyperthyroidism and ophthalmopathy. TCRdb re-analysed the multiplex PCR reads in MiXCR, keeping a single row per CDR3 protein. The repertoire consists of fewer than 600,000 distinct CDR3 sequences, with less than 15% occurring once and the leading ten covering about 15%. What was sequenced was blood. These receptors were obtained from a woman aged 40 to 55 with Graves' hyperthyroidism. The CDR3 runs from the conserved cysteine through the conserved F or W. The order of the fields is J gene, V gene, CDR3 length, clone size, D gene, CDR3 DNA, CDR3 protein. A D gene is named only where the DNA matches it firmly. For some rows the clone size is stated as once, few or many, or as a class when expanded; others skip it.

TRBJ2-3 | TRBV5-1 | 14 | many | NA | TGCGCCAGCAGCTTGGGGGAGTCCACAGATACGCAGTATTTT | CASSLGESTDTQYF
TRBJ2-7 | TRBV6-1 | 14 | NA | NA | TGTGCCAGCGACCCCCACAGACTTGCCTACGAGCAGTACTTC | CASDPHRLAYEQYF
TRBJ2-1 | TRBV19 | 18 | few | TRBD2 | TGTGCCAGTAGTATAGGACGACAACTAGCGATCCCCTACAATGAGCAGTTCTTC | CASSIGRQLAIPYNEQFF
TRBJ2-6 | TRBV5-1 | 16 | NA | NA | TGCGCCAGCAGCGAAGACAGGTACTCTGGGGCCAACGTCCTGACTTTC | CASSEDRYSGANVLTF
TRBJ1-5 | TRBV6-1 | 13 | NA | NA | TGTGCCAGCAGCGGCAGGGGCAGTCAGCCCCAGCATTTT | CASSGRGSQPQHF
TRBJ1-1 | TRBV3-1 | 13 | many | NA | TGTGCCAGCACCGCCGGAGGGAGAGCTGAAGCTTTCTTT | CASTAGGRAEAFF
TRBJ2-7 | TRBV20-1 | 14 | NA | NA | TGCAGTGCCCTCCGGGACGGAACTGAGTACGAGCAGTACTTC | CSALRDGTEYEQYF
TRBJ2-3 | TRBV20-1 | 14 | many | TRBD2 | TGCAGTGCTAGCACTAGCGGATATCCAGATACGCAGTATTTT | CSASTSGYPDTQYF
TRBJ2-7 | TRBV7-6 | 15 | few | NA | TGTGCCAGCAGCCGCGGGCAGGGGCTCTCCTACGAGCAGTACTTC | CASSRGQGLSYEQYF
TRBJ2-5 | TRBV28 | 15 | NA | TRBD2 | TGTGCCAGCAGTTTGGGAGCGGGAGGAGAGGAGACCCAGTACTTC | CASSLGAGGEETQYF
TRBJ1-4 | TRBV28 | 17 | few | NA | TGTGCCAGCAGTTTGGGGCAGGGAAACGTGGAGGGTCGAAAACTGTTTTTT | CASSLGQGNVEGRKLFF
TRBJ1-5 | TRBV28 | 18 | many | TRBD1 | TGTGCCAGCAGTTTATGGCCCGGGACAGGAGGAAGCAATCAGCCCCAGCATTTT | CASSLWPGTGGSNQPQHF
TRBJ1-5 | TRBV28 | 16 | many | TRBD1 | TGTGCCAGCAGTACCTCCGGGACAGTTAGCAATCAGCCCCAGCATTTT | CASSTSGTVSNQPQHF
TRBJ1-4 | TRBV18 | 14 | few | NA | TGTGCCAGCTCACCACTGGAAACTAATGAAAAACTGTTTTTT | CASSPLETNEKLFF
TRBJ1-6 | TRBV7-8 | 16 | NA | NA | TGTGCCAGCAGCTTATCGGAAGGCCAGGCCAATTCACCCCTCCACTTT | CASSLSEGQANSPLHF
TRBJ1-1 | TRBV6-1 | 16 | NA | TRBD1 | TGTGCCAGCAAGGGGACAGGGGGCGCGGGTGTCACTGAAGCTTTCTTT | CASKGTGGAGVTEAFF
TRBJ2-7 | TRBV4-1 | 15 | few | TRBD2 | TGCGCCAGCAGCCAAAATAGCGGGAGACACTACGAGCAGTACTTC | CASSQNSGRHYEQYF
TRBJ2-1 | TRBV24-1 | 16 | once | TRBD2 | TGTGCCACCAGTGATTCCTGGACTAGTAGGAACAATGAGCAGTTCTTC | CATSDSWTSRNNEQFF
TRBJ2-3 | TRBV19 | 15 | few | NA | TGTGCCAGAGGGGGGGCGGGACAGAAAACAGATACGCAGTATTTT | CARGGAGQKTDTQYF
TRBJ2-5 | TRBV20-1 | 11 | NA | NA | TGCAGTGCCCCAAGGAGAGAGACCCAGTACTTC | CSAPRRETQYF
TRBJ2-7 | TRBV7-8 | 14 | many | TRBD1 | TGTGCCAGCAGCTTAACTGGGACAGCCCACGAGCAGTACTTC | CASSLTGTAHEQYF
TRBJ1-2 | TRBV9 | 14 | NA | TRBD1 | TGTGCCAACAGCGTAGAAGGGACAGAGGTCGGCTACACCTTC | CANSVEGTEVGYTF
TRBJ2-1 | TRBV24-1 | 16 | few | TRBD1 | TGTGCCACCAGTGACAAAGGGACAGAGTCCTACAATGAGCAGTTCTTC | CATSDKGTESYNEQFF
TRBJ2-2 | TRBV7-3 | 16 | few | NA | TGTGCCAGCAGCCCCGTCCGGGGGGCAGGTACCGGGGAGCTGTTTTTT | CASSPVRGAGTGELFF
TRBJ1-4 | TRBV11-3 | 20 | few | TRBD1 | TGTGCCAGCAGCTCCTCGCACTATCCGGGACAGGGGGCAACTAATGAAAAACTGTTTTTT | CASSSSHYPGQGATNEKLFF
TRBJ1-1 | TRBV10-3 | 15 | many | NA | TGTGCCATCAGTGATGAGGGGGGGGGCTACACTGAAGCTTTCTTT | CAISDEGGGYTEAFF
TRBJ2-1 | TRBV7-2 | 12 | many | NA | TGTGCCAGCAGCCCCCCTTCCAATGAGCAGTTCTTC | CASSPPSNEQFF
TRBJ2-7 | TRBV20-1 | 14 | many | TRBD2 | TGCAGTGCCGGGGGGGGGATTAGCTCCTACGAGCAGTACTTC | CSAGGGISSYEQYF
TRBJ2-1 | TRBV12-5 | 17 | many | TRBD1 | TGTGCTAGTGGTTTGCGCGGACAGGGGGCATCCTACAATGAGCAGTTCTTC | CASGLRGQGASYNEQFF
TRBJ2-7 | TRBV5-6 | 13 | NA | NA | TGTGCCAGCCGATGGACAGACTCCTACGAGCAGTACTTC | CASRWTDSYEQYF
TRBJ2-3 | TRBV5-1 | 14 | NA | NA | TGCGCCAGCAGCTTGGGGGAACACACAGATACGCAGTATTTT | CASSLGEHTDTQYF
TRBJ2-3 | TRBV12-3/TRBV12-4 | 17 | many | NA | TGTGCCAGCAGTTTCTCCGCAGAAGAGAATTACACAGATACGCAGTATTTT | CASSFSAEENYTDTQYF
TRBJ1-5 | TRBV12-3/TRBV12-4 | 14 | few | NA | TGTGCCAGCAGTTTAACTTATGGGTCTCAGCCCCAGCATTTT | CASSLTYGSQPQHF
TRBJ2-1 | TRBV2 | 15 | many | TRBD2 | TGTGCCAGCAGTGACCCCAGCGGGAGTTACAATGAGCAGTTCTTC | CASSDPSGSYNEQFF
TRBJ2-7 | TRBV7-9 | 15 | many | NA | TGTGCCAGCACCCTACGAGGGGCCGCCTCCTACGAGCAGTACTTC | CASTLRGAASYEQYF
TRBJ1-4 | TRBV10-3 | 13 | NA | NA | TGTGCCACCAGGCGGGGGGGTAATGAAAAACTGTTTTTT | CATRRGGNEKLFF
TRBJ1-2 | TRBV3-1 | 15 | few | TRBD1 | TGTGCCAGCAGCTCGTATGGACAGGGGAGCTATGGCTACACCTTC | CASSSYGQGSYGYTF
TRBJ2-7 | TRBV11-3 | 16 | many | TRBD1 | TGTGCCAGCAGCTTAGATGGGACAGGAAACGGGTACGAGCAGTACTTC | CASSLDGTGNGYEQYF
TRBJ2-7 | TRBV6-6 | 16 | NA | NA | TGTGCCAGCAGTTACTCGTATTCTGGGCCCACCTACGAGCAGTACTTC | CASSYSYSGPTYEQYF
TRBJ2-3 | TRBV11-2 | 14 | many | TRBD2 | TGTGCCAGCAGCCGCAGCGGGAGCGCAGATACGCAGTATTTT | CASSRSGSADTQYF
TRBJ1-1 | TRBV6-1 | 14 | few | NA | TGTGCCAGCAGTCGCGGGGGGGAGAGCACTGAAGCTTTCTTT | CASSRGGESTEAFF
TRBJ2-1 | TRBV7-2 | 15 | many | NA | TGTGCCAGCAATTCACCCGGAGAAGCCTACAATGAGCAGTTCTTC | CASNSPGEAYNEQFF
TRBJ2-7 | TRBV3-1 | 13 | NA | NA | TGTGCCAGCAGCCAGGGGGACTCCTACGAGCAGTACTTC | CASSQGDSYEQYF
TRBJ1-1 | TRBV11-2 | 18 | many | NA | TGTGCCAGCAGCCCCTGGAAAGCCCCCGGGAAAATGAACACTGAAGCTTTCTTT | CASSPWKAPGKMNTEAFF
TRBJ1-6 | TRBV9 | 14 | NA | NA | TGTGCCAGCAGCGTAGGAGACAAAAATTCACCCCTCCACTTT | CASSVGDKNSPLHF
TRBJ1-1 | TRBV28 | 15 | many | NA | TGTGCCAGCACCCCGACGGCCTCCTTGAACACTGAAGCTTTCTTT | CASTPTASLNTEAFF
TRBJ2-7 | TRBV27 | 16 | many | NA | TGTGCCAGCAGTCTGTACAAAGGGCCGCCCTCCTACGAGCAGTACTTC | CASSLYKGPPSYEQYF
TRBJ1-2 | TRBV19 | 15 | NA | TRBD1 | TGTGCCAGTAGTGACGCGGACAGGGCTAACTATGGCTACACCTTC | CASSDADRANYGYTF
TRBJ1-1 | TRBV6-1 | 16 | NA | TRBD1 | TGTGCCAGCAGACTTAATCCAACGGGACAGACCACTGAAGCTTTCTTT | CASRLNPTGQTTEAFF
TRBJ2-2 | TRBV3-1 | 16 | many | NA | TGTGCCAGCAGCCAAGGCCCCCCGCTACGGGCCGGGGAGCTGTTTTTT | CASSQGPPLRAGELFF
TRBJ2-7 | TRBV2 | 14 | many | NA | TGTGCCAGCGAGAGCGGAAGAAATATCTACGAGCAGTACTTC | CASESGRNIYEQYF
TRBJ1-5 | TRBV19 | 13 | NA | NA | TGTGCCAGTAGCGGGGAGGGCTGGCAGCCCCAGCATTTT | CASSGEGWQPQHF
TRBJ2-2 | TRBV7-3 | 17 | many | TRBD2 | TGTGCCAGCAGCTTAAGTTCTCGCGGGAGTGTTGCCGGGGAGCTGTTTTTT | CASSLSSRGSVAGELFF